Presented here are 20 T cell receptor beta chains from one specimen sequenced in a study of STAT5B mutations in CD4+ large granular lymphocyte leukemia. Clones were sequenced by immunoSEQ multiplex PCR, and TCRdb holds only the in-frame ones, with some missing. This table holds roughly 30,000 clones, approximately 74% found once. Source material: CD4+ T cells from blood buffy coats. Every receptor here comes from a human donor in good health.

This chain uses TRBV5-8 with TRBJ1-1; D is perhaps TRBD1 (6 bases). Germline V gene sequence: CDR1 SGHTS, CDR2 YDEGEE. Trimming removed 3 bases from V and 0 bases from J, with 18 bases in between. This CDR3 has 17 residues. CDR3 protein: CASSWGQGWRMNTEAFF. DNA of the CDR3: TGTGCCAGCAGCTGGGGCCAGGGGTGGAGGATGAACACTGAAGCTTTCTTT.

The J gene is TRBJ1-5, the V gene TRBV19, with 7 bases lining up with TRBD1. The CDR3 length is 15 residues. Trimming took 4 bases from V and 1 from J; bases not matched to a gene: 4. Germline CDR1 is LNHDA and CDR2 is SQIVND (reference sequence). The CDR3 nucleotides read TGTGCCAGTAGTAATGTCAGGGGGAGCAATCAGCCCCAGCATTTT. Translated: CASSNVRGSNQPQHF.

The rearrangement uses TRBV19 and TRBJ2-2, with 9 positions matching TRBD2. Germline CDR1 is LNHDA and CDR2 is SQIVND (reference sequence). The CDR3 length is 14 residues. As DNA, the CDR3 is TGTGCTAGTGCCAGCGGGAGGCGCACCGGGGAGCTGTTTTTT. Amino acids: CASASGRRTGELFF.

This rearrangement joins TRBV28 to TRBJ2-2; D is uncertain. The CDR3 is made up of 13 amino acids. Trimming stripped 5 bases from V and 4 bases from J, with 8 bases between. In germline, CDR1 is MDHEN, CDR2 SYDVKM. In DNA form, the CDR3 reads TGTGCCAGCAGTCTCGGGTCCACCGGGGAGCTGTTTTTT. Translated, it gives CASSLGSTGELFF.

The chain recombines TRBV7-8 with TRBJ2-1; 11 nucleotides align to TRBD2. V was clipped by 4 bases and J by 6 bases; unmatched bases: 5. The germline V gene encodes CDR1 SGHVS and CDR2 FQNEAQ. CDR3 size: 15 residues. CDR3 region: CASSSRLAGTNEQFF. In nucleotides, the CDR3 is TGTGCCAGCAGCTCAAGACTAGCGGGGACCAATGAGCAGTTCTTC.

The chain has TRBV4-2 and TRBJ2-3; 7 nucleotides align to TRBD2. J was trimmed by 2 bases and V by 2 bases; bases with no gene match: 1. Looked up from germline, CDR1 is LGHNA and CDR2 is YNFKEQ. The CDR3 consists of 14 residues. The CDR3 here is CASSQRGDTDTQYF. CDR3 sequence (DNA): TGTGCCAGCAGCCAACGGGGGGACACAGATACGCAGTATTTT.

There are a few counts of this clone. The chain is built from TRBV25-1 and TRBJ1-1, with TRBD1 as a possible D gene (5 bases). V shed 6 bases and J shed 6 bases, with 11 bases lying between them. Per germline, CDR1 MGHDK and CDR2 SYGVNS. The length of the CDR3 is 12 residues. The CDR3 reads CASSAGTAEAFF. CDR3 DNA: TGTGCCAGCAGCGCCGGGACGGCTGAAGCTTTCTTT.

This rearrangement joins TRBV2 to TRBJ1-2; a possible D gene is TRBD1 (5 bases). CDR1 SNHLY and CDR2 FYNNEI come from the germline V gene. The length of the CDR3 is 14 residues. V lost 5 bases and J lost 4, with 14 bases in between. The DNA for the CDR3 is TGTGCCAGCAGTATCAGCCGGACACCCTATGGCTACACCTTC. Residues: CASSISRTPYGYTF.

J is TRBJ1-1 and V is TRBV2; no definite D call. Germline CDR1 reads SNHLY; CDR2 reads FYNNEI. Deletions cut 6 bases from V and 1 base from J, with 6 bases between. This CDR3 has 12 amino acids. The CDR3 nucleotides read TGTGCCAGCAGAGACCCGAACACTGAAGCTTTCTTT. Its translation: CASRDPNTEAFF.

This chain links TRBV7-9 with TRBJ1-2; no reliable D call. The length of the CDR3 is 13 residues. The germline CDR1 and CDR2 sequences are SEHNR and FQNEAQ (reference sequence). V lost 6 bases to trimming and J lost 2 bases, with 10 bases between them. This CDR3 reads CASSPDANYGYTF. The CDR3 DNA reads TGTGCCAGCAGTCCAGATGCAAACTATGGCTACACCTTC. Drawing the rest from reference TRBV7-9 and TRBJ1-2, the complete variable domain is DTGVSQNPRHKITKRGQNVTFRCDPISEHNRLYWYRQTLGQGPEFLTYFQNEAQLEKSRLLSDRFSAERPKGSFSTLEIQRTEQGDSAMYLCASSPDANYGYTFGSGTRLTVV.

The CDR3 DNA follows: TGTGCCAGCGGACCTCAATACGAGCAGTACGTC. Residues: CASGPQYEQYV. J is TRBJ2-7 and V is TRBV6-1; D gene uncertain. The CDR3 totals 11 residues. V was clipped by 8 bases and J by 4 bases, with 9 bases between them. Per germline, CDR1 MNHNS and CDR2 SASEGT.

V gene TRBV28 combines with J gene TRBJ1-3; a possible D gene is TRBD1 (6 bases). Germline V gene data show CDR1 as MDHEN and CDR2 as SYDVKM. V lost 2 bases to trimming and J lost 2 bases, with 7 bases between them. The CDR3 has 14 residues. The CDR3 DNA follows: TGTGCCAGCAGTTTACGGGGGCCTGGAAACACCATATATTTT. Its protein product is CASSLRGPGNTIYF. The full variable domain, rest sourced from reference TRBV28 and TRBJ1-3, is DVKVTQSSRYLVKRTGEKVFLECVQDMDHENMFWYRQDPGLGLRLIYFSYDVKMKEKGDIPEGYSVSREKKERFSLILESASTNQTSMYLCASSLRGPGNTIYFGEGSWLTVV.

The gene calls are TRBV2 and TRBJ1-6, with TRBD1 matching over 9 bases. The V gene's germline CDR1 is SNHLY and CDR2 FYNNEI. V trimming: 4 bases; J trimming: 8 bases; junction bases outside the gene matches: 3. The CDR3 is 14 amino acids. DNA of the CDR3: TGTGCCAGCAGTGGGGGGACAGGGTATTCACCCCTCCACTTT. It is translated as CASSGGTGYSPLHF.

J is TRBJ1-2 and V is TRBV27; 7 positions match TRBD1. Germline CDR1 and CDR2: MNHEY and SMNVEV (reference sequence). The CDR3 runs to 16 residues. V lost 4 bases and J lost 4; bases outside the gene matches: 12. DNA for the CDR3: TGTGCCAGCAGTTCATCCACTTACAGGGGAATCTATGGCTACACCTTC. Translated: CASSSSTYRGIYGYTF.

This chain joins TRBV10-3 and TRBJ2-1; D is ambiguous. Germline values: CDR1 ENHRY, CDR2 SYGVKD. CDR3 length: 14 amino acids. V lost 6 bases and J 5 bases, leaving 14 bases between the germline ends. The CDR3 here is CAISQLYPNNEQFF. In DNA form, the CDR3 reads TGTGCCATCAGCCAGCTCTACCCTAACAATGAGCAGTTCTTC.

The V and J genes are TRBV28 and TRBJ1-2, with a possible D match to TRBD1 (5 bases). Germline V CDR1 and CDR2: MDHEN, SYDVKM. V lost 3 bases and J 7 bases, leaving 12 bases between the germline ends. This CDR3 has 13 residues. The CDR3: CASSLELGPGYTF. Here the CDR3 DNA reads TGTGCCAGCAGTTTGGAGTTGGGGCCTGGCTACACCTTC.

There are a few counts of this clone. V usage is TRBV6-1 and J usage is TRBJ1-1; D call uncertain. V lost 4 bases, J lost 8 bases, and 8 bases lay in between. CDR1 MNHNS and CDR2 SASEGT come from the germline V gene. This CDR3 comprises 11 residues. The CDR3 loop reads CASSVETEAFF. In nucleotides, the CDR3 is TGTGCCAGCAGTGTTGAGACAGAAGCTTTCTTT.

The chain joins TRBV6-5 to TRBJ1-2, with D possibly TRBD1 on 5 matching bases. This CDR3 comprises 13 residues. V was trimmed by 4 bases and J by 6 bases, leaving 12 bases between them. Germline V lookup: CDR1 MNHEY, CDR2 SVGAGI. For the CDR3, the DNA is TGTGCCAGCAGTTTGGGCAGGGTGGATGGCTACACCTTC. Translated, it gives CASSLGRVDGYTF.

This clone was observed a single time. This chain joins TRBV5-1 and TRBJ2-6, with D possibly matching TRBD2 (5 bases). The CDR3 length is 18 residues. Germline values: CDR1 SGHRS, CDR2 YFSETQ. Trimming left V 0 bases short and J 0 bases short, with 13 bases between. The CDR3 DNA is TGCGCCAGCAGCTTGGTGAGGGATGGTCGCTCTGGGGCCAACGTCCTGACTTTC. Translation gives CASSLVRDGRSGANVLTF.

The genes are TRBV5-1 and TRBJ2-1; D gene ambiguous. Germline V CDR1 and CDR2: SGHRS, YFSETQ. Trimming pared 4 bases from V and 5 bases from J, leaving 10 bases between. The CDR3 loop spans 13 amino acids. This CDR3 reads CASSLLLNNEQFF. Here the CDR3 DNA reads TGCGCCAGCAGCCTACTATTAAACAATGAGCAGTTCTTC.